This T cell receptor beta chain is drawn from a study of glioma-infiltrating T cells after dendritic cell vaccination. The germline V gene has CDR1 SNHLY and CDR2 FYNNEI. V shed 6 bases, J shed 4 bases, and the junction held 7 bases outside the gene matches. There are 15 residues in the CDR3. Selection required adequate fresh-frozen tumor tissue plus more than two years' survival data. Primers: 60 V beta forward and 13 J beta reverse. The protocol was immunoSEQ multiplex PCR, while the TCRdb copy is restricted to in-frame clones and leaves out a portion. The profile shows about 92,000 clones, 70% to 90% of them singletons.

The source was blood, collected before dendritic cell vaccination. The V gene is TRBV2, the J gene TRBJ1-5; the match to TRBD1 covers 9 bases. This clonotype was sampled from a human donor with glioblastoma. CDR3 amino acids: CASRGQGGGNQPQHF. CDR3 nucleotide sequence: TGTGCCAGCAGGGGACAGGGAGGGGGAAATCAGCCCCAGCATTTT.